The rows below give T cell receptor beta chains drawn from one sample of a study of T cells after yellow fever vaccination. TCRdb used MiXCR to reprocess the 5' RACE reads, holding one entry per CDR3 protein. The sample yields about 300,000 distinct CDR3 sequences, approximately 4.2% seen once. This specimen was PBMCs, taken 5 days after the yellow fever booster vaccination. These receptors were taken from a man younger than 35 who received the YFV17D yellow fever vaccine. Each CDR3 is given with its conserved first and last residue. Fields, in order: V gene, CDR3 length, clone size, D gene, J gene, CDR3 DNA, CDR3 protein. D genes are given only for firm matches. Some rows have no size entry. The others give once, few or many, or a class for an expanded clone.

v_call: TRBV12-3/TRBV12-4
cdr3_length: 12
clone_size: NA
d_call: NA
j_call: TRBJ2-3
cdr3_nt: TGTGCCACCACGGCCCGCACAGATACGCAGTATTTT
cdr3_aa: CATTARTDTQYF

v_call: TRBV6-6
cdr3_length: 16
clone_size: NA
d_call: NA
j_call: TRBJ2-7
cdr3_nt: TGTGCCAGCTGCCGACCCACAGGGAGCTACTCCTACGAGCAGTACTTC
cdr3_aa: CASCRPTGSYSYEQYF

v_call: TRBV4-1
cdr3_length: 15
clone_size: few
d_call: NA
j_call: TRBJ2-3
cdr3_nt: TGCGCCAGCAGCCGTAGGGGGGGGAGCACAGATACGCAGTATTTT
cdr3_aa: CASSRRGGSTDTQYF

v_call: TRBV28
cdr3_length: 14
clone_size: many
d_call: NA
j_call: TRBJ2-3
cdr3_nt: TGTGCCAGCCGCGGCGGGGCCGCGGGAGATACGCAGTATTTT
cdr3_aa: CASRGGAAGDTQYF

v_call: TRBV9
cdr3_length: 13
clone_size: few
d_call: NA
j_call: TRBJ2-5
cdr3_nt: TGTGCCAGCAGCGTAGGGACAGAAGAGACCCAGTACTTC
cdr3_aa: CASSVGTEETQYF

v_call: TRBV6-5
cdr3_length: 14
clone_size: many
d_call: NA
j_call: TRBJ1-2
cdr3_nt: TGTGCCAGCAGTTACTCCGTCAGGACGGGAGGCTACACCTTC
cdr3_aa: CASSYSVRTGGYTF

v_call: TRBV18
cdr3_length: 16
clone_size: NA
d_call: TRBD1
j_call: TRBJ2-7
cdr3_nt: TGTGCCAGCTCACCAACGCCGGGACAGGCGTCCTACGAGCAGTACTTC
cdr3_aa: CASSPTPGQASYEQYF

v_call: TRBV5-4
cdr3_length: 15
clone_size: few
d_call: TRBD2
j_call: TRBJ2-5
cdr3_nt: TGTGCCAGCACCCCTAGGCGGGGGGATCAAGAGACCCAGTACTTC
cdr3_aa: CASTPRRGDQETQYF

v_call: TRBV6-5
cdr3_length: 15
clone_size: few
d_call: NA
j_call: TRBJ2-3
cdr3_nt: TGTGCCAGCAGTTACTATGGGGGCGGCACAGATACGCAGTATTTT
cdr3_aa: CASSYYGGGTDTQYF

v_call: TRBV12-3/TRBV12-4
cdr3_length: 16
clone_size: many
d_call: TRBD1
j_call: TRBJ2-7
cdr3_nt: TGTGCCAGCAGTTTAGCGAGGACAGGAGAAACCTACGAGCAGTACTTC
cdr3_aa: CASSLARTGETYEQYF